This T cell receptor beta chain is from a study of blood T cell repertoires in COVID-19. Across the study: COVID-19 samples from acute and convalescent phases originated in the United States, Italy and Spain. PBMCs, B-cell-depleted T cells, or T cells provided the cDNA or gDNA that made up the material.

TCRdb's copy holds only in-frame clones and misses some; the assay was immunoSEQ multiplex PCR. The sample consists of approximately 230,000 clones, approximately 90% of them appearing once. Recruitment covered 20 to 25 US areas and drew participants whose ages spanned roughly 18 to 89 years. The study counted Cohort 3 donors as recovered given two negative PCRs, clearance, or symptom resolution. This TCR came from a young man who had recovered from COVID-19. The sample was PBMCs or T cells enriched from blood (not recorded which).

The CDR3 nucleotides are TGTGCCACCCAGCCTACAGGGGGCAATCAGCCCCAGCATTTT. This gives the protein CATQPTGGNQPQHF. The rearrangement uses TRBV2 and TRBJ1-5; TRBD1 aligns across 7 bases. The V and J ends lost 10 bases and 2 bases, in that order; junction bases with no gene match: 8. The germline V gene has CDR1 SNHLY and CDR2 FYNNEI. The CDR3 loop spans 14 amino acids.